Detailed here is one T cell receptor (beta chain). Its antigen is not identified. Assay used: immunoSEQ multiplex PCR; TCRdb lists only in-frame clones, some missing. The top ten hold over 3.5% of the sample, which has roughly 110,000 clones, about 90% seen once. Germline V gene lookup returns CDR1 LGHDT and CDR2 YNNKEL (reference sequence). This CDR3 region has 14 residues. Trimming removed 0 bases from V and 6 bases from J, with 12 bases in between. This entry is derived from a study of T cell responses to AZD1222 COVID-19 vaccine. Study-level background: The analysis combined second doses at about 4 or about 12 weeks.

Study findings and constraints: Spike-specific TCR breadth and depth were elevated following two AZD1222 doses. Clonal diversity may have been underestimated, and the donors were mostly white British, with more females than males. Mapped onto spike, vaccine-associated CD4 TCRs spanned it and were dominant at 160-218 and 743-854.

This TCR was sampled from an adult in good health. The chain joins TRBV3-1 (or the pseudogene TRBV3-2) to TRBJ2-7; D unresolved. Sequenced here: peripheral blood, sampled on day 0 of AZD1222 vaccination. The CDR3 DNA reads as TGTGCCAGCAGCCAAGATGTGGCGGCTCCCGAGCAGTACTTC. It codes for CASSQDVAAPEQYF.